The 5 T cell receptor beta chains below all came from one sample that was sequenced in a study of OX40 agonist ivuxolimab in advanced cancers. The assay was immunoSEQ multiplex PCR, and TCRdb's table has in-frame clones only and misses some. The profile shows tens of thousands of clones, around 84% of them singletons. This specimen consisted of CD4+ or CD8+ T cells sorted from blood, obtained in a trial of the OX40 agonist ivuxolimab. Receptors were obtained from an adult with an advanced solid tumor such as melanoma, head and neck, liver or kidney cancer.

J is TRBJ2-6 and V is TRBV19; 13 bases match TRBD2. The CDR3 totals 18 residues. J was trimmed by 0 bases and V by 5 bases; bases with no gene match: 4. From germline, CDR1 is LNHDA and CDR2 SQIVND (reference sequence). CDR3 nucleotide sequence: TGTGCCAGTAGTGCTCGACTAGCGGGAGGCTCTGGGGCCAACGTCCTGACTTTC. Translation: CASSARLAGGSGANVLTF.

This chain uses TRBV7-8 with TRBJ2-3, with D possibly being TRBD2 (7 bases). V was cut by 1 base and J by 6 bases, with 11 bases left in between. This CDR3 has 14 residues. Per the germline V gene, CDR1 is SGHVS and CDR2 is FQNEAQ. CDR3 residues: CASSLGTGGDTQYF. As DNA, the CDR3 is TGTGCCAGCAGCTTAGGGACGGGGGGCGATACGCAGTATTTT.

The V and J genes are TRBV30 and TRBJ2-3; 10 bases align to TRBD2. The CDR3 consists of 18 residues. Unmatched junction bases numbered 14, after V lost 3 bases and J lost 2 bases. Per germline, CDR1 GTSNPN and CDR2 SVGIG (reference sequence). CDR3 residues: CAWRGLAGDQGSTDTQYF. In DNA form, the CDR3 reads TGTGCCTGGAGGGGGCTAGCGGGAGATCAGGGGTCCACAGATACGCAGTATTTT.

The genes are TRBV6-1 and TRBJ1-2; D might be TRBD1 (5 bases). CDR1 and CDR2 (germline): MNHNS, SASEGT. The CDR3 length is 13 residues. Trimming removed 3 bases at V and 5 bases at J, with 10 bases between. CDR3 DNA: TGTGCCAGCAGTGAGAGGGGTCAGTATGGCTACACCTTC. This translates into CASSERGQYGYTF.

The chain has TRBV18 and TRBJ2-3, with D perhaps given as TRBD1 or TRBD2 (5 bases each). Germline V gene sequence: CDR1 KGHSH, CDR2 LQKENI. The CDR3 is 14 amino acids. V lost 0 bases to trimming and J lost 1 base, with 5 bases between them. The CDR3 reads CASSPPGGTDTQYF. The CDR3 nucleotides are TGTGCCAGCTCACCACCGGGGGGCACAGATACGCAGTATTTT.